The 21 T cell receptor beta chains below come from one sample, sequenced in a study of CD8+ T cells in alopecia areata. This sample's time point: mouse skin 6 weeks after grafting, around onset of hair loss. Extraction of RNA preceded its reverse transcription into cDNA, which served as the sequencing template. Profiling relied on immunoSEQ multiplex PCR, and the TCRdb table lists in-frame clones only, not all of them. The table lists about 5,900 clones, with no singletons. The sample here was skin, taken at week 6. The origin of the receptors is a C3H/HeJ mouse with alopecia areata. This strain's MHC haplotype is H2-k.

A word on this clone: Gene names are mouse gene names. Read sequence stops 4 residues before the CDR3 end, and the germline J gene provides the missing end. The V and J genes are TRBV13-1 and TRBJ2-4; the D gene is possibly TRBD1 (5 bases). Germline assignment: CDR1 NSHNY and CDR2 SYGAGN. V dropped 1 base and J dropped 0 bases, with 9 bases sitting between them. This CDR3 spans 15 amino acids. The CDR3: CASSDIRQSQNTLYF. Incomplete CDR3 DNA: TGTGCCAGCAGTGATATAAGACAGAGTCAAAAC.

This clone occurred many times. These gene names are mouse names. The DNA read from the CDR3 is TGTGCCAGCAGCTCCCCGTTGGGGAACACCGGG. Protein sequence: CASSSPLGNTG. The full CDR3 protein is CASSSPLGNTGQLYF. The chain recombines TRBV19 with TRBJ2-2; weak D call: TRBD2 (5 bases). The read halts 4 residues ahead of the CDR3 end, with the missing end drawn from the germline J gene. From germline, CDR1 is FNHDT and CDR2 SITEND (reference sequence). The CDR3 consists of 15 residues. V dropped 5 bases and J dropped 2 bases, with 13 bases sitting between them.

This clone was counted ten times or more. Gene names and germline match the mouse. The read finishes 4 residues shy of the CDR3 end, and the germline J gene is used to complete it. This chain joins TRBV19 and TRBJ2-1; D perhaps matches TRBD1 (5 bases). The germline gives CDR1 FNHDT, CDR2 SITEND (reference sequence). This CDR3 is built from 14 residues. V gave up 7 bases and J gave up 4 bases, with 15 bases separating them. CDR3 DNA (partial): TGTGCCAGCCACCTTCGGACAAATTATGCT. It specifies CASHLRTNYA. Given in full, the CDR3 is CASHLRTNYAEQFF.

This clone showed up just a few times. The genes are named according to mouse. The CDR3 extends 4 residues past the end of the read, so its final part is completed from the germline J gene. The rearrangement joins TRBV13-1 to TRBJ2-5; 7 nucleotides agree with TRBD2. Looked up from germline, CDR1 is NSHNY and CDR2 is SYGAGN. The CDR3 spans 13 residues. The sequenced CDR3 bases are TGTGCCAGCAGTGGCGGACTGGAAGAC. The encoded protein is CASSGGLED. The complete CDR3 sequence is CASSGGLEDTQYF.

With regard to this clone: Gene and germline names: mouse. The sequenced fragment ends 4 residues before the CDR3 boundary, so the rest is inferred from the germline J gene. The gene calls are TRBV13-3 and TRBJ2-4; D unresolved. The CDR3 extends over 13 amino acids. Trimming took 6 bases from V and 0 from J, leaving 8 bases between them. The germline CDR1 and CDR2 sequences are NNHDY and SYVADS. The CDR3 spells CASNTASQNTLYF. The CDR3 bases that were read are TGTGCCAGCAATACAGCTAGTCAAAAC. The variable domain in full, completed from reference TRBV13-3 and TRBJ2-4, reads EAAVTQSPRSKVAVTGGKVTLSCHQTNNHDYMYWYRQDTGHGLRLIHYSYVADSTEKGDIPDGYKASRPSQENFSLILELASLSQTAVYFCASNTASQNTLYFGAGTRLSVL.

Note on this clone: Here the gene names and germline are mouse. Read coverage stops 4 residues before the CDR3 terminus; the germline J gene supplies the remainder. This sequence joins TRBV13-2 and TRBJ1-2; 11 bases match TRBD1. This CDR3 has 13 residues. The germline gives CDR1 NNHNN, CDR2 SYGAGS (reference sequence). The CDR3 DNA, read in part, is TGTGCCAGCGGTGGGGACAGGGGGTCC. Translated, it gives CASGGDRGS. The entire CDR3 reads CASGGDRGSDYTF.

This clone was counted many times. Gene labels here are mouse ones. The sequenced fragment ends 4 residues before the CDR3 boundary, so the rest is inferred from the germline J gene. The rearrangement links TRBV14 to TRBJ2-1; the D is unclear. The V end lost 2 bases, the J end lost 4 bases, and 7 bases lay between the germline ends. The germline CDR1 and CDR2 sequences are SGHDT and FRDEAV. The CDR3 length is 13 residues. The CDR3 protein is CASSLVQYAEQFF. CDR3 bases read: TGTGCCAGCAGTTTAGTACAGTATGCT.

This clone appeared many times. Gene names denote mouse genes. The CDR3 end is not reached by the read, which stops 4 residues before it; the germline J gene fills it in. This chain joins TRBV19 and TRBJ2-7; D is unresolved. In germline, CDR1 is FNHDT, CDR2 SITEND (reference sequence). The CDR3 sequence is 12 residues long. CDR3 bases read: TGTGCCAGCAGTATAGTGGGTTAT. Translation gives CASSIVGY. The CDR3, in full, reads CASSIVGYEQYF.

This clone was seen a handful of times. Here the gene names and germline are mouse. CDR3 residues: CASSETGGAGSDYTF. Incomplete CDR3 DNA: TGTGCCAGCAGTGAAACAGGGGGAGCAGGCTCC. V and J are TRBV13-1 and TRBJ1-2; TRBD1 matches 8 bases. Sequencing ends 4 residues short of the CDR3 end; the germline J gene provides the rest. The V segment lost 2 bases and the J segment 4 bases; nucleotides outside the gene matches: 7. CDR1 is NSHNY, CDR2 SYGAGN, per germline. This CDR3 contains 15 residues.

In this sample, this clone turned up many times. Genes and germline come from the mouse. The read terminates 4 residues before the CDR3 end, so the remaining end is supplied by the germline J gene. The chain combines TRBV1 with TRBJ2-7, with D possibly TRBD2 on 6 matching bases. Germline values: CDR1 NSQYPW, CDR2 LRSPGD (reference sequence). The length of the CDR3 is 13 residues. This CDR3 is CTCSATGIYEQYF. Incomplete CDR3 DNA: TGCACCTGCAGTGCAACTGGGATTTAT. The full variable domain, in which reference TRBV1 and TRBJ2-7 provide the parts outside the CDR3, is VTLLEQNPRWRLVPRGQAVNLRCILKNSQYPWMSWYQQDLQKQLQWLFTLRSPGDKEVKSLPGADYLATRVTDTELRLQVANMSQGRTLYCTCSATGIYEQYFGPGTRLTVL.

There are a few counts of this clone. The gene names here belong to mouse. The CDR3 is cut off 3 residues early in the read; its end comes from the germline J gene. V is TRBV12-1 and J is TRBJ1-3; 7 nucleotides match TRBD1. The CDR3 sequence is 14 residues long. Germline CDR1 reads SGHSN; CDR2 reads HYEKVE. V gave up 0 bases and J gave up 2 bases; unmatched junction bases: 0. CDR3 sequence: CASSLDRAGNTLYF. CDR3 bases read: TGTGCCAGCTCTCTCGACAGGGCTGGAAATACG.

This clone has more than one count but fewer than ten. Genes and germline are mouse. The sequence runs out 4 residues before the end of the CDR3; the remainder is reconstructed from the germline J gene. The chain carries TRBV13-2 and TRBJ2-5, with a possible D match to TRBD1 (7 bases). The CDR3 runs to 15 residues. The V and J ends lost 0 bases and 3 bases respectively, with 11 bases between them. The germline CDR1 and CDR2 sequences are NNHNN and SYGAGS (reference sequence). The CDR3 loop is CASGDAGGSQDTQYF. The sequenced part of the CDR3 DNA is TGTGCCAGCGGTGATGCAGGGGGGTCGCAAGAC.

A word on this clone: Mouse names are used for the genes. The read finishes 4 residues shy of the CDR3 end, and the germline J gene is used to complete it. The chain joins TRBV13-1 to TRBJ2-1, with 7 bases identical to TRBD2. The germline CDR1 and CDR2 sequences are NSHNY and SYGAGN. This CDR3 has 15 amino acids. Unmatched junction bases numbered 6, after V lost 5 bases and J lost 1 base. CDR3 residues: CASRTWGRNYAEQFF. The sequenced part of the CDR3 DNA is TGTGCCAGCAGAACCTGGGGGAGGAACTATGCT.

This clone was seen repeatedly, ten times or more. Gene names are the mouse ones. The CDR3 end is not reached by the read, which stops 4 residues before it; the germline J gene fills it in. The chain uses TRBV13-3 and TRBJ2-5, with TRBD2 matching 7 bases. V dropped 3 bases and J dropped 0; count of bases not matched to a gene: 1. In germline, CDR1 is NNHDY, CDR2 SYVADS. The CDR3 extends over 14 amino acids. The CDR3 bases that were read are TGTGCCAGCAGTGTCTGGGGGAACCAAGAC. Its protein product is CASSVWGNQD. The entire CDR3 sequence reads CASSVWGNQDTQYF.

To note about this clone: The gene names given are mouse names. The observed sequence ends 4 residues before the CDR3 terminus, with the missing tail filled in from the germline J gene. The chain combines TRBV13-2 with TRBJ1-2; D is uncertain. CDR1 and CDR2 (germline): NNHNN, SYGAGS (reference sequence). The CDR3 has 13 amino acids. V lost 0 bases to trimming and J lost 4 bases, with 7 bases between them. The CDR3 is CASGDALGSDYTF. Partial CDR3 DNA: TGTGCCAGCGGTGATGCATTGGGCTCC.

With respect to this clone: These gene names are mouse names. The sequence runs out 4 residues before the end of the CDR3; the remainder is reconstructed from the germline J gene. V and J are TRBV1 and TRBJ2-4, with a possible D match to TRBD1 (6 bases). Trimming took 0 bases from V and 0 from J, leaving 7 bases between them. The germline CDR1 and CDR2 sequences are NSQYPW and LRSPGD (reference sequence). This CDR3 spans 15 amino acids. CDR3 DNA (partial): TGCACCTGCAGTGCAGACAGGGGTAGTCAAAAC. It translates to CTCSADRGSQN. The entire CDR3 protein is CTCSADRGSQNTLYF. The whole variable domain, remainder taken from reference TRBV1 and TRBJ2-4, is VTLLEQNPRWRLVPRGQAVNLRCILKNSQYPWMSWYQQDLQKQLQWLFTLRSPGDKEVKSLPGADYLATRVTDTELRLQVANMSQGRTLYCTCSADRGSQNTLYFGAGTRLSVL.

This clone was detected ten times or more. Genes and germline are mouse. The read finishes 4 residues shy of the CDR3 end, and the germline J gene is used to complete it. The gene calls are TRBV19 and TRBJ2-1; 7 bases fit TRBD1. Losses at the gene ends were 2 bases for V and 5 bases for J; bases not matched to a gene: 4. Per germline, CDR1 FNHDT and CDR2 SITEND (reference sequence). CDR3 size: 14 residues. CDR3 amino acids: CASSIPGQNAEQFF. The CDR3 bases that were read are TGTGCCAGCAGTATCCCGGGACAGAATGCT.

On this clone itself: The genes and germline here are from mouse. The read comes to an end 4 residues before the CDR3 does, leaving the germline J gene to fill in the end. The chain links TRBV13-2 to TRBJ2-3; D uncertain. From germline, CDR1 is NNHNN and CDR2 SYGAGS (reference sequence). The CDR3 is made up of 15 amino acids. The ends were cut back, 0 bases at V and 0 bases at J, with 8 bases in the middle. Incomplete CDR3 DNA: TGTGCCAGCGGTGATGGGGTTTCTAGTGCAGAA. Encoded protein: CASGDGVSSAE. The CDR3 in full is CASGDGVSSAETLYF.

This clone has a handful of counts. Mouse germline and gene names are used. The CDR3 is cut off 4 residues early in the read; its end comes from the germline J gene. The chain joins TRBV1 to TRBJ2-7; the match to TRBD1 covers 10 bases. The CDR3 contains 15 residues. Trimming cost V 0 bases and J 3 bases; bases outside gene matches: 2. Germline V gene sequence: CDR1 NSQYPW, CDR2 LRSPGD (reference sequence). CDR3 bases read: TGCACCTGCAGTGCAGATGACAGGGGGCGCTAT. This translates into CTCSADDRGRY. From start to end, the CDR3 is CTCSADDRGRYEQYF.

The sample holds a few counts of this clone. All gene names here are mouse names. The sequence runs out 4 residues before the end of the CDR3; the remainder is reconstructed from the germline J gene. The V gene is TRBV13-2, the J gene TRBJ2-7; TRBD2 matches 9 bases. Germline V gene sequence: CDR1 NNHNN, CDR2 SYGAGS (reference sequence). The ends lost 6 bases at V and 3 bases at J; junction bases unmatched: 10. CDR3 length equals 15 residues. Here the CDR3 reads CASAPPGTGSYEQYF. CDR3 bases read: TGTGCCAGCGCCCCCCCCGGGACTGGGAGCTAT.

This clone was seen at least ten times. The germline and genes are mouse ones. The read ends 4 residues before the CDR3 terminus; that terminus is restored from the germline J gene. The rearrangement joins TRBV19 to TRBJ2-7; the D is unclear. CDR1 and CDR2 from the germline V gene are FNHDT and SITEND (reference sequence). The CDR3 is made up of 13 amino acids. The DNA read from the CDR3 is TGTGCCAGCAGTCCCCGACAACCTTAT. Encoded protein: CASSPRQPY. The full CDR3 sequence reads CASSPRQPYEQYF. Together with reference TRBV19 and TRBJ2-7, the CDR3 gives the full variable domain: GGIITQTPKFLIGQEGQKLTLKCQQNFNHDTMYWYRQDSGKGLRLIYYSITENDLQKGDLSEGYDASREKKSSFSLTVTSAQKNEMAVFLCASSPRQPYEQYFGPGTRLTVL.